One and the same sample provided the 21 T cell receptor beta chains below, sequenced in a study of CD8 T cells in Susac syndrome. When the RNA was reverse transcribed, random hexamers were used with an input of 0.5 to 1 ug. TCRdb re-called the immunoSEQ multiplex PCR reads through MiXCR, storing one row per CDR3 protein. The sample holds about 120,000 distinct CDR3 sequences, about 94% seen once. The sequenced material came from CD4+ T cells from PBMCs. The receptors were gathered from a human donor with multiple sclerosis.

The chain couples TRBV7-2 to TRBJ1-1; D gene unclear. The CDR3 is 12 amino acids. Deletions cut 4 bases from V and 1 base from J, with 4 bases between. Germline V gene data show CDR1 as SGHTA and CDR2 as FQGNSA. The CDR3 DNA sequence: TGTGCCAGCAGCTGGGAGAACACTGAAGCTTTCTTT. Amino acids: CASSWENTEAFF.

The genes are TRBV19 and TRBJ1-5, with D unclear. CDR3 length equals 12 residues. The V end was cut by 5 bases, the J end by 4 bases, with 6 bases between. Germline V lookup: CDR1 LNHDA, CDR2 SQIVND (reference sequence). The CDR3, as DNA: TGTGCCAGTAGTTACGTTAATCAGCCCCAGCATTTT. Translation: CASSYVNQPQHF.

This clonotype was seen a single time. CDR3 bases: TGTGCCAGCAGTTTCCGGGACAGGGGGCATAAAAATTCACCCCTCCACTTT. Protein sequence: CASSFRDRGHKNSPLHF. The chain couples TRBV27 to TRBJ1-6; TRBD1 matches at 12 bases. The CDR3 has 17 residues. Germline CDR1 MNHEY, CDR2 SMNVEV (reference sequence). V lost 3 bases to trimming and J lost 7 bases; unmatched junction nucleotides: 7.

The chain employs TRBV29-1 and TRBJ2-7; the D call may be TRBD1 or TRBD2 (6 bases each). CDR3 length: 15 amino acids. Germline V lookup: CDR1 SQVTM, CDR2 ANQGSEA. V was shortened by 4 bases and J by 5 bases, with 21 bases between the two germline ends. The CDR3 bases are TGCAGCGTTGGACCGAATACAGGGAGGAAGGACGAGCAGTACTTC. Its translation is CSVGPNTGRKDEQYF.

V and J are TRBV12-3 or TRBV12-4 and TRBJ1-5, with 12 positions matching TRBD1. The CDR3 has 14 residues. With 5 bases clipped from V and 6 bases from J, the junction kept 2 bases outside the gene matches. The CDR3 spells CASSGTGGTQPQHF. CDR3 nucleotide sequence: TGTGCCAGCAGTGGGACAGGGGGCACTCAGCCCCAGCATTTT.

CDR3 amino acids: CASRQGVNVNQPQHF. DNA of the CDR3: TGTGCCAGTCGACAGGGAGTGAACGTTAATCAGCCCCAGCATTTT. The V gene is TRBV2, the J gene TRBJ1-5; the match to TRBD1 covers 7 bases. Germline assignment: CDR1 SNHLY and CDR2 FYNNEI. Trimming at V came to 9 bases and at J to 4 bases, leaving 12 bases not matched to a gene. The CDR3 sequence is 15 residues long.

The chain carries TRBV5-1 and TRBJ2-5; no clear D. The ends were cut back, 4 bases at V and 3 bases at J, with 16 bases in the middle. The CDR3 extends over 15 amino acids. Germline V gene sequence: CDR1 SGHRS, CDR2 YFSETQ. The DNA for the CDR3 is TGCGCCAGCAGCCTGCTAACCGGAGCCGAAGAGACCCAGTACTTC. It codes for CASSLLTGAEETQYF.

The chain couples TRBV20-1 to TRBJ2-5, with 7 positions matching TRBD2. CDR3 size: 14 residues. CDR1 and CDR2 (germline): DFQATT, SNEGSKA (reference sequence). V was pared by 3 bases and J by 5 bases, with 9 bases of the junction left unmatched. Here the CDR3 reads CSASIAGVGETQYF. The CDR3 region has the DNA TGCAGTGCTAGTATCGCGGGAGTAGGGGAGACCCAGTACTTC.

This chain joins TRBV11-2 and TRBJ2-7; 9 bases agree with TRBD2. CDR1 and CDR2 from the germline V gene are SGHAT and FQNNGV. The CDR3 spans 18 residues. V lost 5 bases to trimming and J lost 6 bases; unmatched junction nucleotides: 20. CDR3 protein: CASSPPSVLIAGVSEQYF. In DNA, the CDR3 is TGTGCCAGCAGCCCACCCTCGGTGTTGATAGCGGGAGTTTCCGAGCAGTACTTC.

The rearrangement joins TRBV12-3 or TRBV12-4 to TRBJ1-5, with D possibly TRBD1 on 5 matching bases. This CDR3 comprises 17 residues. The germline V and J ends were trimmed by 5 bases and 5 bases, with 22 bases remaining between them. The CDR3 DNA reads TGTGCCAGCAGTCCCCGTAGGGGCCGAGGGTTACATCAGCCCCAGCATTTT. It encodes CASSPRRGRGLHQPQHF.

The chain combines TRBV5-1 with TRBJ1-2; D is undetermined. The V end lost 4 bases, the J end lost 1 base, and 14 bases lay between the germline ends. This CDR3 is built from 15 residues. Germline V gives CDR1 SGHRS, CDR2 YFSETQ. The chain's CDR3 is CASSNPGLHNYGYTF. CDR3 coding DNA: TGCGCCAGCAGCAACCCGGGCCTCCATAACTATGGCTACACCTTC.

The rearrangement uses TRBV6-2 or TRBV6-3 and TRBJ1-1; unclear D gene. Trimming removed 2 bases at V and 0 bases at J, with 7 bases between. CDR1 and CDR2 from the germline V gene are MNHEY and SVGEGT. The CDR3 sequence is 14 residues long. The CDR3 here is CASSYVGLNTEAFF. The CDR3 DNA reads TGTGCCAGCAGTTACGTCGGGTTGAACACTGAAGCTTTCTTT.

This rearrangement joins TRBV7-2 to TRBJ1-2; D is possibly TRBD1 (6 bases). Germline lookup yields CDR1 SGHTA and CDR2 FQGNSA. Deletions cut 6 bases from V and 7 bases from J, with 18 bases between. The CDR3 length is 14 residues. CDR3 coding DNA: TGTGCCAGCAGACGGGAGGGGGGGGCGCCTGGCTACACCTTC. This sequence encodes CASRREGGAPGYTF.

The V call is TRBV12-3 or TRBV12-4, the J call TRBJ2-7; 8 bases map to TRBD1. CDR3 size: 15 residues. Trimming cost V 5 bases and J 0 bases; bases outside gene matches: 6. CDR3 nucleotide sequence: TGTGCCAGCAGTGAAGGACAGGGTAGCTCCTACGAGCAGTACTTC. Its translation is CASSEGQGSSYEQYF.

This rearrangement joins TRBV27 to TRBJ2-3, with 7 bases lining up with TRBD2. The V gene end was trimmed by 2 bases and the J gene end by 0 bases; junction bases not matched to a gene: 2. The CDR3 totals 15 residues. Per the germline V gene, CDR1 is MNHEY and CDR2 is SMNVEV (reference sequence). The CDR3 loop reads CASSLAGVSTDTQYF. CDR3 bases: TGTGCCAGCAGTTTAGCGGGGGTTAGCACAGATACGCAGTATTTT.

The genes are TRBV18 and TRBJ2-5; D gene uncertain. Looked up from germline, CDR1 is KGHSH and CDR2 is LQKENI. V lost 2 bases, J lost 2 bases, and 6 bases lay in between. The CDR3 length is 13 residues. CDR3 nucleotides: TGTGCCAGCTCACCAAATAGGCAAGAGACCCAGTACTTC. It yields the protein CASSPNRQETQYF.

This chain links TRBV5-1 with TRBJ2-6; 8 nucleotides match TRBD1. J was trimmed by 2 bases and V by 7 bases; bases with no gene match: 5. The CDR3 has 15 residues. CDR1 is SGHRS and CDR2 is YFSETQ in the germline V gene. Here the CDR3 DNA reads TGCGCCAGCGGGACAGGCCACACTGGGGCCAACGTCCTGACTTTC. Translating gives CASGTGHTGANVLTF.

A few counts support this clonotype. The CDR3 sequence: CASSLMKGGEQYF. The CDR3, as DNA: TGTGCCAGCAGCTTAATGAAGGGCGGCGAGCAGTACTTC. The chain joins TRBV7-2 to TRBJ2-7; no firm D call. Germline CDR1 and CDR2: SGHTA and FQGNSA. With 2 bases removed from V and 6 bases from J, the gap between germline ends came to 11 bases. The CDR3 runs to 13 residues.

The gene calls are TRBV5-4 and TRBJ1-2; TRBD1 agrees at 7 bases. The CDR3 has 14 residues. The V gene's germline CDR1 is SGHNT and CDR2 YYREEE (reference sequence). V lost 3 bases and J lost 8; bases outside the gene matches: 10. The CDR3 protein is CASSSRDSVFGYTF. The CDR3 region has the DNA TGTGCCAGCAGCTCCCGGGACAGTGTCTTCGGCTACACCTTC.

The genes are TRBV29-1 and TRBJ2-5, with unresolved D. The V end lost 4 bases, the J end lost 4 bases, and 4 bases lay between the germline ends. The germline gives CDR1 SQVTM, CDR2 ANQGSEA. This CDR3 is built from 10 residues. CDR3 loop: CSVASETQYF. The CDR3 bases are TGCAGCGTTGCGTCAGAGACCCAGTACTTC. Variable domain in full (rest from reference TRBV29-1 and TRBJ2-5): SAVISQKPSRDICQRGTSLTIQCQVDSQVTMMFWYRQQPGQSLTLIATANQGSEATYESGFVIDKFPISRPNLTFSTLTVSNMSPEDSSIYLCSVASETQYFGPGTRLLVL.

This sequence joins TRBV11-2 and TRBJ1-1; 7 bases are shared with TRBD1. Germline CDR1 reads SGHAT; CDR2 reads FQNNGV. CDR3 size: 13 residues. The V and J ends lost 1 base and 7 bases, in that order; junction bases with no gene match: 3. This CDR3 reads CASSLGAGGEAFF. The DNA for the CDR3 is TGTGCCAGCAGCTTAGGGGCAGGGGGTGAAGCTTTCTTT.